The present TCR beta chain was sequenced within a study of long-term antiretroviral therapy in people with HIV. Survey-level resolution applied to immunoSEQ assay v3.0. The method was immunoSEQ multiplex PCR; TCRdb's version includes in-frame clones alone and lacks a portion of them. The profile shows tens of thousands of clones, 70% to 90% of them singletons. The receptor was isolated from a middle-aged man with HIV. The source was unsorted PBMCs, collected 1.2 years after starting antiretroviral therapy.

The CDR3 DNA reads as TGTGCCAGCAGCTTCCGAGGGGGTGAAAAACTGTTTTTT. Translating gives CASSFRGGEKLFF. The genes are TRBV5-4 and TRBJ1-4, with D possibly being TRBD1 (6 bases). V lost 2 bases to trimming and J lost 7 bases, with 9 bases between them. The CDR3 has 13 amino acids. Germline V gene sequence: CDR1 SGHNT, CDR2 YYREEE (reference sequence).